These 14 T cell receptor beta chains came from one sample sequenced in a study of blood T cells in healthy people across ages. Sample-barcoded 5' priming and a J-beta primer mix drove a second PCR of about 6 to 12 cycles. TCRdb independently ran MiXCR on the 5' RACE reads; one entry per CDR3 protein. The sample holds approximately 850,000 distinct CDR3 sequences, 58% seen once. The sequenced sample consisted of blood. All receptors come from a man aged 25-40 years in good health.

The rearrangement links TRBV20-1 to TRBJ2-7; D gene ambiguous. The J call is uncertain, as TRBJ2-1 better fits the DNA end. The CDR3 spans 15 residues. Germline V CDR1 and CDR2: DFQATT, SNEGSKA (reference sequence). In nucleotides, the CDR3 is TGCAGTGCTAGAGTGGGGATTTTGACTTACAATGAGCAGTTCTTC. As protein: CSARVGILTYNEQFF.

This clonotype was picked up one time. The junction departs from the called germline gene at one end, perhaps through a read error. The chain links TRBV12-3 or TRBV12-4 to TRBJ2-4, with D possibly being TRBD1 or TRBD2 (6 bases each). Gene TRBJ2-7 matches the end of the DNA better, so the J call may be wrong. The CDR3 has 14 residues. The CDR3 region has the DNA TGTGCTAGCAGATCGGAGGGGGAAACCTACGAGCAGTACTTC. Translated, it gives CASRSEGETYEQYF.

This chain connects TRBV6-5 to TRBJ2-7, with 7 nucleotides matching TRBD1. The CDR3 has 13 amino acids. V lost 6 bases and J lost 2; bases outside the gene matches: 4. CDR1 MNHEY and CDR2 SVGAGI come from the germline V gene. CDR3: CASRTGAPYEQYF. CDR3 nucleotide sequence: TGTGCCAGCAGAACAGGGGCCCCCTACGAGCAGTACTTC.

This chain uses TRBV7-8 with TRBJ2-3; 9 nucleotides align to TRBD1. V shed 1 base and J 6 bases; nucleotides not matched to a gene: 5. The CDR3 totals 15 residues. Germline V gene data show CDR1 as SGHVS and CDR2 as FQNEAQ. The CDR3 DNA reads TGTGCCAGCAGCTTAGGGGGACAGGGTTTTGATACGCAGTATTTT. This codes for CASSLGGQGFDTQYF.

In nucleotides, the CDR3 is TGTGCCAGCAGTCCCTGGACCGCCACCTACGAGCAGTACTTC. This encodes CASSPWTATYEQYF. The chain couples TRBV13 to TRBJ2-7; no firm D call. The CDR3 sequence is 14 residues long. Germline values: CDR1 PRHDT, CDR2 FYEKMQ (reference sequence). The V end was cut by 6 bases, the J end by 2 bases, with 14 bases between.

This chain uses TRBV7-8 with TRBJ1-3; no clear D. CDR1 and CDR2 from the germline V gene are SGHVS and FQNEAQ. This CDR3 has 13 amino acids. V was cut by 5 bases and J by 2 bases, with 7 bases left in between. The CDR3, as DNA: TGTGCCAGCAGCCAACGCCCTGGAAACACCATATATTTT. This translates into CASSQRPGNTIYF.

This clonotype appeared once. The chain uses TRBV15 and TRBJ1-1, with D possibly TRBD1 on 6 matching bases. The CDR3 is 13 amino acids. Germline lookup yields CDR1 LNHNV and CDR2 YYDKDF (reference sequence). V was cut by 1 base and J by 8 bases, with 11 bases left in between. This CDR3 reads CATSRVRGGEAFF. The CDR3 DNA sequence: TGTGCCACCAGCAGAGTAAGGGGGGGGGAAGCTTTCTTT. Combining the CDR3 with reference TRBV15 and TRBJ1-1 gives the whole variable domain DAMVIQNPRYQVTQFGKPVTLSCSQTLNHNVMYWYQQKSSQAPKLLFHYYDKDFNNEADTPDNFQSRRPNTSFCFLDIRSPGLGDTAMYLCATSRVRGGEAFFGQGTRLTVV.

V usage is TRBV30 and J usage is TRBJ1-2; TRBD1 aligns across 7 bases. The germline CDR1 and CDR2 sequences are GTSNPN and SVGIG (reference sequence). The V segment lost 7 bases and the J segment 10 bases; nucleotides outside the gene matches: 9. This CDR3 comprises 11 residues. CDR3 residues: CASEGGSAYTF. CDR3 nucleotides: TGTGCCTCGGAAGGGGGCAGTGCCTACACCTTC.

The genes are TRBV20-1 and TRBJ2-7; the match to TRBD2 covers 7 bases. CDR3 length: 14 amino acids. CDR1 and CDR2 from the germline V gene are DFQATT and SNEGSKA (reference sequence). After removal of 3 bases from V and 2 bases from J, the junction contained 7 bases not matched to a gene. CDR3 in amino acids: CSASPSGATYEQYF. The CDR3 nucleotides are TGCAGTGCTAGCCCCAGCGGGGCGACCTACGAGCAGTACTTC.

This chain links TRBV20-1 with TRBJ1-1; 9 bases are a match to TRBD1. V lost 0 bases, J lost 4 bases, and 3 bases stayed unmatched. The germline V gene has CDR1 DFQATT and CDR2 SNEGSKA (reference sequence). CDR3 length equals 14 residues. The CDR3 DNA is TGCAGTGCTAGAGATCTGGACAGGGGCACTGAAGCTTTCTTT. Translation: CSARDLDRGTEAFF.

This clonotype was counted a few times. The V call is TRBV29-1, the J call TRBJ1-2; 8 bases match TRBD1. This CDR3 comprises 12 residues. Unmatched junction bases numbered 4, after V lost 6 bases and J lost 4 bases. Germline values: CDR1 SQVTM, CDR2 ANQGSEA. CDR3 DNA sequence: TGCAGCGTGCTGACAGGGGCCTATGGCTACACCTTC. Its translation: CSVLTGAYGYTF.

About this clonotype: Germline and junction disagree at one end, which may indicate a read error. The rearrangement links TRBV7-2 to TRBJ2-3; D is undetermined. This CDR3 is built from 14 residues. CDR1 and CDR2 (germline): SGHTA, FQGNSA. The CDR3 DNA reads TGTGTCAGCAGCTCCGACCCCAGCACAGATACGCAGTATTTT. This codes for CVSSSDPSTDTQYF.

The CDR3: CASSQDRGTSEGYEQYF. As DNA, the CDR3 is TGCGCCAGCAGCCAAGATCGAGGGACCTCAGAAGGCTACGAGCAGTACTTC. The rearrangement links TRBV4-3 to TRBJ2-7; D is perhaps TRBD1 or TRBD2 (5 bases each). The CDR3 loop spans 17 amino acids. In germline, CDR1 is LGHNA, CDR2 YSLEER. V shed 0 bases and J shed 3 bases, with 18 bases lying between them.

The chain carries TRBV13 and TRBJ2-3; 7 bases are a match to TRBD2. The CDR3 spans 11 residues. The trim removed 4 bases at V and 11 bases at J, leaving 3 bases unmatched. The V gene's germline CDR1 is PRHDT and CDR2 FYEKMQ (reference sequence). The DNA of the CDR3 is TGTGCCAGCAGCTCTAGCGGCCAGCAGTATTTT. Translated, it gives CASSSSGQQYF.